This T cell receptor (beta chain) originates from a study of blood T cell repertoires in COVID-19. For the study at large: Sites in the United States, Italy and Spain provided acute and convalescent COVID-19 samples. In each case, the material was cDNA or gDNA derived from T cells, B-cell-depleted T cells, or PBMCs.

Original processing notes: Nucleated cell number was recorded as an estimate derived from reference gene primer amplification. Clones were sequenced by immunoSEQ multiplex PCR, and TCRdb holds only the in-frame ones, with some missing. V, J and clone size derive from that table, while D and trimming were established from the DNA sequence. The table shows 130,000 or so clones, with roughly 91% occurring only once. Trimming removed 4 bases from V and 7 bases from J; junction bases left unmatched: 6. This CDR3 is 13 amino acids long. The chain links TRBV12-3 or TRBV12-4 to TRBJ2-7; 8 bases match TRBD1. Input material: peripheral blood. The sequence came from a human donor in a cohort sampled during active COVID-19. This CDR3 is CASSSGQVLEQYF. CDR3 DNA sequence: TGTGCCAGCAGTTCGGGACAGGTGTTAGAGCAGTACTTC.